A single sample is the source of the 22 T cell receptor beta chains below, sequenced in a study of blood T cell repertoires in COVID-19. Method: immunoSEQ multiplex PCR; TCRdb's copy keeps in-frame clones and lacks some. This table has 200,000 to 250,000 clones, about nine tenths appearing once. Sequenced sample: peripheral blood. All receptors come from a man aged 80 or over with acute or convalescent COVID-19.

This chain uses TRBV2 with TRBJ1-1, with D maybe TRBD1 (6 bases). This CDR3 is 16 amino acids long. CDR1 SNHLY and CDR2 FYNNEI come from the germline V gene. V was trimmed by 3 bases and J by 1 base, leaving 15 bases between them. CDR3 in DNA: TGTGCCAGCAGTGAGTCAATATTAGGGGGGAACACTGAAGCTTTCTTT. It encodes CASSESILGGNTEAFF.

The DNA for the CDR3 is TGTGCCAGCAGCTTCCCTACCCTTAGCGGGAGTGGAGATACGCAGTATTTT. Amino acids: CASSFPTLSGSGDTQYF. This chain joins TRBV7-9 and TRBJ2-3, with 9 nucleotides matching TRBD2. The V segment lost 3 bases and the J segment 5 bases; nucleotides outside the gene matches: 12. The CDR3 is 17 residues long. Per the germline V gene, CDR1 is SEHNR and CDR2 is FQNEAQ (reference sequence).

This chain uses TRBV7-2 with TRBJ1-5; 7 nucleotides align to TRBD1. Germline CDR1 SGHTA, CDR2 FQGNSA. The J segment lost 0 bases and the V segment lost 5 bases, leaving 4 bases of the junction unmatched. The CDR3 loop spans 15 amino acids. The CDR3 DNA follows: TGTGCCAGCAGCGACAGGGCGGGTAGCAATCAGCCCCAGCATTTT. Its translation: CASSDRAGSNQPQHF.

J is TRBJ2-7 and V is TRBV7-2; TRBD1 aligns across 7 bases. The CDR3 is made up of 14 amino acids. Germline CDR1 is SGHTA and CDR2 is FQGNSA. V was pared by 3 bases and J by 2 bases, with 4 bases of the junction left unmatched. The CDR3 here is CASSFRGGPYEQYF. In DNA form, the CDR3 reads TGTGCCAGCAGCTTTAGAGGGGGCCCCTACGAGCAGTACTTC.

The table lists this clone with a few counts. The chain uses TRBV5-1 and TRBJ1-4; D may be TRBD1 (5 bases). CDR1 and CDR2 from the germline V gene are SGHRS and YFSETQ. The CDR3 totals 15 residues. V was clipped by 0 bases and J by 1 base, with 7 bases between them. In nucleotides, the CDR3 is TGCGCCAGCAGCTTGGCCGGGGGAACTAATGAAAAACTGTTTTTT. This gives the protein CASSLAGGTNEKLFF.

The V call is TRBV2, the J call TRBJ1-6, with D possibly matching TRBD1 (5 bases). The V gene's germline CDR1 is SNHLY and CDR2 FYNNEI. The CDR3 contains 13 residues. V was cut by 2 bases and J by 10 bases, with 9 bases left in between. CDR3 sequence (DNA): TGTGCCAGCAGTGAACAGGGTGAATCACCCCTCCACTTT. It encodes CASSEQGESPLHF.

The CDR3 region is CASSPRVGLASDTQYF. In nucleotides, the CDR3 is TGTGCCAGCAGCCCAAGGGTGGGACTAGCATCAGATACGCAGTATTTT. The chain links TRBV14 to TRBJ2-3; 9 positions match TRBD2. Germline V gives CDR1 SGHDN, CDR2 FVKESK. The ends lost 4 bases at V and 4 bases at J; junction bases unmatched: 9. This CDR3 comprises 16 residues.

This clone was seen more than once but under ten times. V is TRBV18 and J is TRBJ1-4; no reliable D call. The V and J ends lost 3 bases and 7 bases respectively, with 12 bases between them. Germline CDR1 is KGHSH and CDR2 is LQKENI. The CDR3 has 14 amino acids. The CDR3 DNA sequence: TGTGCCAGCTCACCCCGAGGGTTAGGTGAAAAACTGTTTTTT. This sequence encodes CASSPRGLGEKLFF.

The chain links TRBV3-1 (or the pseudogene TRBV3-2) to TRBJ2-7, with TRBD2 as a possible D gene (6 bases). CDR1 is LGHDT, CDR2 YNNKEL, per germline (reference sequence). The CDR3 sequence is 12 residues long. V lost 2 bases, J lost 6 bases, and 8 bases lay in between. For the CDR3, the DNA is TGTGCCAGCAGCCAAACGCGGGGCGAGCAGTACTTC. This gives the protein CASSQTRGEQYF.

This clone has more than one count but fewer than ten. This chain connects TRBV29-1 to TRBJ1-4, with D uncertain. The CDR3 spans 16 residues. Trimming pared 0 bases from V and 1 base from J, leaving 12 bases between. The germline CDR1 and CDR2 sequences are SQVTM and ANQGSEA. CDR3 sequence: CSVEEEGAGTNEKLFF. The CDR3, as DNA: TGCAGCGTTGAAGAGGAGGGCGCGGGAACTAATGAAAAACTGTTTTTT.

The genes are TRBV6-5 and TRBJ1-4; unclear D gene. CDR3 size: 12 residues. Between the trimmed V and J ends, which lost 6 bases and 10 bases, there was a span of 12 bases. CDR1 MNHEY and CDR2 SVGAGI come from the germline V gene. CDR3 sequence (DNA): TGTGCCAGCAGGCAACTTCCGGGAAAACTGTTTTTT. Translating it yields CASRQLPGKLFF.

This clone was recorded only once. The chain uses TRBV7-3 and TRBJ2-7, with a weak D call TRBD2 (5 bases). There are 16 residues in the CDR3. Germline V gene data show CDR1 as SGHTA and CDR2 as FQGTGA. V was pared by 5 bases and J by 0 bases, with 17 bases between. The CDR3 region is CASSHTLKRSSYEQYF. CDR3 sequence (DNA): TGTGCCAGCAGCCACACATTAAAGCGGAGCTCCTACGAGCAGTACTTC.

V usage is TRBV10-3 and J usage is TRBJ1-1, with D perhaps matching TRBD1 (5 bases). Trimming took 2 bases from V and 1 from J, leaving 8 bases between them. The germline CDR1 and CDR2 sequences are ENHRY and SYGVKD. The CDR3 is made up of 14 amino acids. The CDR3 sequence: CAISETGRNTEAFF. The DNA of the CDR3 is TGTGCCATCAGTGAGACAGGTAGGAACACTGAAGCTTTCTTT.

The genes are TRBV5-1 and TRBJ2-2, with D tentatively TRBD1 (7 bases). From germline, CDR1 is SGHRS and CDR2 YFSETQ. V dropped 4 bases and J dropped 1 base, with 11 bases sitting between them. The CDR3 has 15 amino acids. The CDR3 sequence: CASSRGTVNTGELFF. The CDR3 DNA reads TGCGCCAGCAGCCGCGGGACAGTGAACACCGGGGAGCTGTTTTTT.

This clone was detected a few times. CDR3 sequence reads: CASTGTGGYYGYTF. The CDR3 bases are TGTGCCAGCACTGGGACAGGGGGTTACTATGGCTACACCTTC. The chain has TRBV2 and TRBJ1-2, with 11 bases identical to TRBD1. CDR1 is SNHLY and CDR2 is FYNNEI in the germline V gene. Trimming cost V 7 bases and J 3 bases; bases outside gene matches: 4. CDR3 length: 14 amino acids.

The chain couples TRBV7-6 to TRBJ1-1; the D is unclear. Germline assignment: CDR1 SGHVS and CDR2 FNYEAQ. The CDR3 has 17 residues. Between the trimmed V and J ends, which lost 1 base and 2 bases, there was a span of 17 bases. CDR3 region: CASSLVAGREVNTEAFF. CDR3 in DNA: TGTGCCAGCAGCTTAGTTGCCGGGAGGGAGGTTAACACTGAAGCTTTCTTT.

The chain links TRBV4-2 to TRBJ1-2, with 7 bases matching TRBD1. The CDR3 runs to 16 residues. Trimming took 1 base from V and 5 from J; bases not matched to a gene: 10. The germline V gene encodes CDR1 LGHNA and CDR2 YNFKEQ. CDR3 residues: CASSQGGLGGKYGYTF. In DNA, the CDR3 is TGTGCCAGCAGCCAAGGAGGCCTAGGGGGCAAGTATGGCTACACCTTC.

Worth noting for this clone: One end of the junction fails to match germline, which may point to a read error. The chain uses TRBV10-2 and TRBJ2-7, with TRBD1 matching 9 bases. The CDR3 runs 14 residues. Germline loops: CDR1 WSHSY, CDR2 SAAADI. CDR3 in amino acids: CASSVTGGSNEQYF. The CDR3 DNA reads TGCGCCAGCAGTGTCACAGGGGGCTCCAACGAGCAGTACTTC.

The chain links TRBV6-5 to TRBJ2-7, with a weak D call TRBD2 (7 bases). The CDR3 contains 15 residues. Deletions cut 5 bases from V and 2 bases from J, with 16 bases between. Germline assignment: CDR1 MNHEY and CDR2 SVGAGI. In DNA, the CDR3 is TGTGCCAGCAGTCGGGGGCTAGCGGCCACCTACGAGCAGTACGTC. It specifies CASSRGLAATYEQYV.

V is TRBV7-9 and J is TRBJ2-5; TRBD1 aligns across 7 bases. Germline lookup yields CDR1 SEHNR and CDR2 FQNEAQ (reference sequence). This CDR3 has 15 residues. Germline trimming cut 5 bases from V and 5 bases from J; bases unmatched to any gene: 11. The CDR3 region is CASSPRDSMTETQYF. In DNA, the CDR3 is TGTGCCAGCAGCCCCAGGGACAGTATGACGGAGACCCAGTACTTC. Based on the CDR3 plus reference TRBV7-9 and TRBJ2-5, the full variable domain is DTGVSQNPRHKITKRGQNVTFRCDPISEHNRLYWYRQTLGQGPEFLTYFQNEAQLEKSRLLSDRFSAERPKGSFSTLEIQRTEQGDSAMYLCASSPRDSMTETQYFGPGTRLLVL.

V is TRBV7-8 and J is TRBJ1-2; D remains unclear. CDR3 length equals 12 residues. The germline gives CDR1 SGHVS, CDR2 FQNEAQ. Trimming took off 5 bases at V and 8 bases at J, with 12 bases between the two ends. In nucleotides, the CDR3 is TGTGCCAGCAGCCTACCTAGTCGCGGCTACACCTTC. Translation gives CASSLPSRGYTF.

The V call is TRBV19, the J call TRBJ2-3; D might be TRBD1 (6 bases). The CDR3 sequence is 15 residues long. Trimming cost V 3 bases and J 1 base, with 11 bases left between them. Looked up from germline, CDR1 is LNHDA and CDR2 is SQIVND (reference sequence). The CDR3 DNA reads TGTGCCAGTAGTATCGACAGGACCCGCACAGATACGCAGTATTTT. Amino acids: CASSIDRTRTDTQYF.